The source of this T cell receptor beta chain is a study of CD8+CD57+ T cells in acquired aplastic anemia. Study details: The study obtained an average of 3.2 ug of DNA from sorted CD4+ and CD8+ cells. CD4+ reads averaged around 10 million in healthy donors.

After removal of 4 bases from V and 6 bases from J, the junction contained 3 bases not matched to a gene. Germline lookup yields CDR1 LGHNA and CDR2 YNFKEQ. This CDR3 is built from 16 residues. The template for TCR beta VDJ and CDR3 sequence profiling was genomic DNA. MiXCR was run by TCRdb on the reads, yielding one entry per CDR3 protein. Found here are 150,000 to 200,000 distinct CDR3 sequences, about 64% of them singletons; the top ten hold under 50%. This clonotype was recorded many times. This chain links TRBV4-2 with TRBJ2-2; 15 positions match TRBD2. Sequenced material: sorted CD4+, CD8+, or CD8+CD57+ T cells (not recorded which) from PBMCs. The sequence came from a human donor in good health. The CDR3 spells CASSPGLAGGSGELFF. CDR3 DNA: TGTGCCAGCAGCCCAGGACTAGCGGGAGGGTCCGGGGAGCTGTTTTTT.